A single T cell receptor (beta chain) is shown here with its context. Its matching antigen is unknown. This record comes from a study of graft-versus-host responses after intestinal transplantation. Study information: Recipients across the board were started on anti-thymocyte globulin induction, then kept on tacrolimus and steroids for about 3 years. Points from the study as a whole: GvH clones surfaced in recipient marrow, some emerging earlier in ileum or blood.

The CDR3 length is 15 residues. Germline-derived CDR1 and CDR2 are MNHEY and SVGAGI. Assay used: immunoSEQ multiplex PCR; TCRdb lists only in-frame clones, some missing. Of roughly 60,000 clones listed, 90% to 95% are singletons. The starting material was PBMCs, obtained approximately 120 days after intestinal transplantation. The rearrangement links TRBV6-5 to TRBJ2-5; a possible D gene is TRBD2 (5 bases). The J call may be faulty, since TRBJ2-7 better matches the DNA end. This TCR was sampled from a human patient who received an intestinal transplant, so some T cells may come from the graft donor. The CDR3 spells CASSLGLRNPYEQYF. The CDR3 DNA is TGTGCCAGCAGTCTAGGACTTAGGAACCCCTACGAGCAGTACTTC.